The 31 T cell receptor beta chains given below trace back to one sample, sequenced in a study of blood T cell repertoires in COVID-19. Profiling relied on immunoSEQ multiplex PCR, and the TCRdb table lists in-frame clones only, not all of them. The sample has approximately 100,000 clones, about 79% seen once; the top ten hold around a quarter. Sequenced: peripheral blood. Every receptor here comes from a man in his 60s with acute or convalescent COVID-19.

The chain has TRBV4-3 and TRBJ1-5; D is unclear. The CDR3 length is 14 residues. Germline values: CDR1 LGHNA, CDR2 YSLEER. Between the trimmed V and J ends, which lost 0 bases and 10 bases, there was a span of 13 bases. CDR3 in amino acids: CASSQEDTGNPQHF. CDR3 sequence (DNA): TGCGCCAGCAGCCAAGAAGACACCGGGAACCCCCAGCATTTT.

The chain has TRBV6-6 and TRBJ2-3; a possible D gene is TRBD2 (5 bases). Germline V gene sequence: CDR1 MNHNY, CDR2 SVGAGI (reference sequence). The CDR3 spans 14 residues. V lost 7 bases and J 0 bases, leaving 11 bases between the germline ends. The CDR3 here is CASTVGISTDTQYF. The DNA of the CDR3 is TGTGCCAGCACAGTCGGGATTAGCACAGATACGCAGTATTTT.

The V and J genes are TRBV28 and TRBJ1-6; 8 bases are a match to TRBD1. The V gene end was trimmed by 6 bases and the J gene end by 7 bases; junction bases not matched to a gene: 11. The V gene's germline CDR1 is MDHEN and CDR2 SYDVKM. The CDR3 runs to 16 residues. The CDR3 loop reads CASRPTQGGGNSPLHF. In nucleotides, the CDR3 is TGTGCCAGCAGACCAACACAGGGGGGAGGAAATTCACCCCTCCACTTT.

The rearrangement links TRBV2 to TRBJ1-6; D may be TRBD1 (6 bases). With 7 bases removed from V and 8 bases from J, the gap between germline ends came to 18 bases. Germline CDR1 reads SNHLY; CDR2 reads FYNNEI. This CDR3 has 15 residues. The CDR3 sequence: CASTPITGSDSPLHF. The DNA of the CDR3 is TGTGCCAGCACCCCAATCACAGGGTCGGATTCACCCCTCCACTTT. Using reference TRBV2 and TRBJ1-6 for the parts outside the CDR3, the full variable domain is EPEVTQTPSHQVTQMGQEVILRCVPISNHLYFYWYRQILGQKVEFLVSFYNNEISEKSEIFDDQFSVERPDGSNFTLKIRSTKLEDSAMYFCASTPITGSDSPLHFGNGTRLTVT.

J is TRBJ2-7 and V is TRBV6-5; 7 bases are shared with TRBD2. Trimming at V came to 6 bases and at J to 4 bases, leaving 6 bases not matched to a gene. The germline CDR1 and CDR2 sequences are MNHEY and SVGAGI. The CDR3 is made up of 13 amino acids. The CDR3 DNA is TGTGCCAGCAGCAGTGCCGGGGGGTACGAGCAGTACTTC. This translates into CASSSAGGYEQYF.

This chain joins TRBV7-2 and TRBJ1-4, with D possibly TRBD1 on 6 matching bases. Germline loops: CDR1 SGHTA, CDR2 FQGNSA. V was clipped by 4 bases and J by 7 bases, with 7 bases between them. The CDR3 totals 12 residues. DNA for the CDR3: TGTGCCAGCAGCTGGGGGCCTGAAAAACTGTTTTTT. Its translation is CASSWGPEKLFF.

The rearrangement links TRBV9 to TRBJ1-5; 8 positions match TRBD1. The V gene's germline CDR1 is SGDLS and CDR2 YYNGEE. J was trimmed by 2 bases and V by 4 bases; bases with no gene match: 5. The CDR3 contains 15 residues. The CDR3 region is CASSPRGQGNQPQHF. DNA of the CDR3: TGTGCCAGCAGCCCCAGGGGGCAGGGCAATCAGCCCCAGCATTTT.

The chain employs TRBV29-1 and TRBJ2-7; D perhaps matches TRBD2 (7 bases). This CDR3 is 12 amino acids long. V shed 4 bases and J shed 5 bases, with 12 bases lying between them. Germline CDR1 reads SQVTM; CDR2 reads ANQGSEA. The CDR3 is CSVAPGGHEQYF. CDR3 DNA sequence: TGCAGCGTTGCTCCGGGGGGCCACGAGCAGTACTTC.

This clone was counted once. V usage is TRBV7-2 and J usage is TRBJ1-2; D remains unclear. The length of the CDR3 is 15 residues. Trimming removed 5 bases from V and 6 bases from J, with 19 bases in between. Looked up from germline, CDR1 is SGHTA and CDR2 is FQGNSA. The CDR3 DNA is TGTGCCAGCAGCCTCACGACGGGTGGAAAGGATGGCTACACCTTC. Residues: CASSLTTGGKDGYTF.

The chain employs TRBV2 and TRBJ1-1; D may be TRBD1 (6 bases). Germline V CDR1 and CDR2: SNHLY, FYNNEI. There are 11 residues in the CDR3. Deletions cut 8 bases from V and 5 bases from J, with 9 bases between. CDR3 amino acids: CASRRGTEAFF. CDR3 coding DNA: TGTGCCAGCCGCAGGGGTACTGAAGCTTTCTTT.

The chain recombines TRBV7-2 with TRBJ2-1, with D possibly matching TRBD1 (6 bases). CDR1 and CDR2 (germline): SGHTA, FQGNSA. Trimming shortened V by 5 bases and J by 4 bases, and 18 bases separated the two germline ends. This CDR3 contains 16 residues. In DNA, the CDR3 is TGTGCCAGCAGCAATCAGCACAGGGTTCTTTACAATGAGCAGTTCTTC. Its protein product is CASSNQHRVLYNEQFF.

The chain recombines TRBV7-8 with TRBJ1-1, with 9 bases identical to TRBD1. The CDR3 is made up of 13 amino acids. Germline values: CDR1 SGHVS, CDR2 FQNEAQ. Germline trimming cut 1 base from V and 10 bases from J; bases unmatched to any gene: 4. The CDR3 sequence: CASSLGGGQGAFF. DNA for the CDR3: TGTGCCAGCAGCTTAGGGGGGGGACAGGGAGCTTTCTTT.

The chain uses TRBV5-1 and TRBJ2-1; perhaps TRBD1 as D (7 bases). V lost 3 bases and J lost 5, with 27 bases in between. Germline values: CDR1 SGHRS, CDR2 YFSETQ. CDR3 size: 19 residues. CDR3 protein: CASSSAAQGGTARDNEQFF. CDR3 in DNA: TGCGCCAGCAGCTCGGCGGCGCAAGGGGGGACAGCAAGGGACAATGAGCAGTTCTTC. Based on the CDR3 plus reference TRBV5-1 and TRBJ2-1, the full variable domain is KAGVTQTPRYLIKTRGQQVTLSCSPISGHRSVSWYQQTPGQGLQFLFEYFSETQRNKGNFPGRFSGRQFSNSRSEMNVSTLELGDSALYLCASSSAAQGGTARDNEQFFGPGTRLTVL.

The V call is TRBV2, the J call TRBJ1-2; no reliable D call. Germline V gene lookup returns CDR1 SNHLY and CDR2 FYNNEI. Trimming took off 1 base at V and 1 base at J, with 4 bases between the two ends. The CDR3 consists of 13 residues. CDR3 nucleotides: TGTGCCAGCAGTGAAGGCAGTAACTATGGCTACACCTTC. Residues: CASSEGSNYGYTF.

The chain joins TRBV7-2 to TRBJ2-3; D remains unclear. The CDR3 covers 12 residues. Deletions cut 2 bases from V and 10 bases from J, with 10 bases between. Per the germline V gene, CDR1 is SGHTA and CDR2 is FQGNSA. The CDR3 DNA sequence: TGTGCCAGCAGCTTATCAGGCGAAGCGCAGTATTTT. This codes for CASSLSGEAQYF. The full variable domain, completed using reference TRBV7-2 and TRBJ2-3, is GAGVSQSPSNKVTEKGKDVELRCDPISGHTALYWYRQSLGQGLEFLIYFQGNSAPDKSGLPSDRFSAERTGGSVSTLTIQRTQQEDSAVYLCASSLSGEAQYFGPGTRLTVL.

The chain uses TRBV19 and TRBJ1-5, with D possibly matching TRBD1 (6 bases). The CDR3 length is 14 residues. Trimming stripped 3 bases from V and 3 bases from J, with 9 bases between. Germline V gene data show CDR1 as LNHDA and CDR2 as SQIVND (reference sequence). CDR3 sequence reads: CASSIRDNNQPQHF. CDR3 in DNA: TGTGCCAGTAGTATCCGGGACAACAATCAGCCCCAGCATTTT.

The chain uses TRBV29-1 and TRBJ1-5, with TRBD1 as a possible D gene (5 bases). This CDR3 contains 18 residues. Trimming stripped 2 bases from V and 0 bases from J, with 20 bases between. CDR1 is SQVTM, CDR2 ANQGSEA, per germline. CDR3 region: CSVEPSFMGGYSNQPQHF. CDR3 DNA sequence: TGCAGCGTTGAACCCAGTTTCATGGGGGGGTATAGCAATCAGCCCCAGCATTTT.

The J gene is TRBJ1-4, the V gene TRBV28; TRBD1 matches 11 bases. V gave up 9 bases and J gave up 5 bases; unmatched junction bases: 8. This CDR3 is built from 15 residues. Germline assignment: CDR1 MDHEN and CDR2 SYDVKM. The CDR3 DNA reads TGTGCCAGTAGCCTCGGGACAGGGGGAAATGAAAAACTGTTTTTT. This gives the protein CASSLGTGGNEKLFF.

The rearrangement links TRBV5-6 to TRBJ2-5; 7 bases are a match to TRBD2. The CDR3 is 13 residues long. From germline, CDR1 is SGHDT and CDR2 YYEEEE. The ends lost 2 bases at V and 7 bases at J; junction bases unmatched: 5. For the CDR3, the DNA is TGTGCCAGCAGCTTAGGACTAGTGGGGACCCAGTACTTC. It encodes CASSLGLVGTQYF.

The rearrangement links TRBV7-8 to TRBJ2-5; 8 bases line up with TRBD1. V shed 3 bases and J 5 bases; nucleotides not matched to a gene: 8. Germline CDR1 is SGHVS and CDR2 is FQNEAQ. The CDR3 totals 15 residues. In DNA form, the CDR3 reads TGTGCCAGCAGCTTGAGGACAGGGAACTCGGAGACCCAGTACTTC. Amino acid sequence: CASSLRTGNSETQYF.

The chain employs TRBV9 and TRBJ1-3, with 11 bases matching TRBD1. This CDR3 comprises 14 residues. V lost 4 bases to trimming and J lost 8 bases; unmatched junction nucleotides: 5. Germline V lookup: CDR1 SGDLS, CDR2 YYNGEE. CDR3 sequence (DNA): TGTGCCAGCAGCACTCGGGGACAGGGGGACACCATATATTTT. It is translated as CASSTRGQGDTIYF.

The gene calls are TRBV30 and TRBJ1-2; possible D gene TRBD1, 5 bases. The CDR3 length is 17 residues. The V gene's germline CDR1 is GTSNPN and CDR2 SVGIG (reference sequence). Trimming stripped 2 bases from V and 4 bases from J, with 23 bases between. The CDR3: CAWSHLPGRGGVYGYTF. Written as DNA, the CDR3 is TGTGCCTGGAGTCACTTACCAGGGAGGGGAGGAGTCTATGGCTACACCTTC.

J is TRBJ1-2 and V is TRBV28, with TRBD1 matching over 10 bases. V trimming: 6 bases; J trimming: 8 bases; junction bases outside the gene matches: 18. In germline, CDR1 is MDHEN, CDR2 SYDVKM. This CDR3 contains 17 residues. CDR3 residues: CASRQWPVDRGFEGYTF. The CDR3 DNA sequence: TGTGCCAGCAGACAATGGCCCGTGGACAGGGGGTTCGAGGGCTACACCTTC.

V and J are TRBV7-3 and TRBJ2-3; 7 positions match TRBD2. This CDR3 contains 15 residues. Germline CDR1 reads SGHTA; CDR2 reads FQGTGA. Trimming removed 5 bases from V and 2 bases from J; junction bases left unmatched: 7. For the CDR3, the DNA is TGTGCCAGCAGCCCATCGGGACTACCCACAGATACGCAGTATTTT. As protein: CASSPSGLPTDTQYF. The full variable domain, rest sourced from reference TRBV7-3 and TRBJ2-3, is GAGVSQTPSNKVTEKGKYVELRCDPISGHTALYWYRQSLGQGPEFLIYFQGTGAADDSGLPNDRFFAVRPEGSVSTLKIQRTERGDSAVYLCASSPSGLPTDTQYFGPGTRLTVL.

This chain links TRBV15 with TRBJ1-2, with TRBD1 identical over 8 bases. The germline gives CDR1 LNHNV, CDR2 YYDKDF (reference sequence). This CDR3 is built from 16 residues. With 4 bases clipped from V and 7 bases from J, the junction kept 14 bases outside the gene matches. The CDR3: CATSISRGQGASGYTF. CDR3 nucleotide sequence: TGTGCCACCAGCATTAGTAGGGGGCAGGGGGCCTCTGGCTACACCTTC.

CDR3 loop: CASSEGGVPGTYNSPLHF. The CDR3 DNA sequence: TGCGCCAGCAGCGAGGGAGGTGTTCCTGGCACCTATAATTCACCCCTCCACTTT. The chain uses TRBV5-1 and TRBJ1-6; no clear D. The germline V gene encodes CDR1 SGHRS and CDR2 YFSETQ. V was trimmed by 4 bases and J by 2 bases, leaving 19 bases between them. There are 18 residues in the CDR3.

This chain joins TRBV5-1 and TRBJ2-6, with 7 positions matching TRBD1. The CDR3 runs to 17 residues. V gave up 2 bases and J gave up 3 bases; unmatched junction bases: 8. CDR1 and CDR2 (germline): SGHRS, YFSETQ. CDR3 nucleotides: TGCGCCAGCAGCTTAAGCGTACAGGGGTATGGGGCCAACGTCCTGACTTTC. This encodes CASSLSVQGYGANVLTF.

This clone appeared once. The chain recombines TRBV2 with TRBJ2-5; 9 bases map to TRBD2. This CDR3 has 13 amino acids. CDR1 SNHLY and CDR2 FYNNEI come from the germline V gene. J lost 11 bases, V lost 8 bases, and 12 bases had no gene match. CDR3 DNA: TGTGCCAGCCTGCCGGGGACTAGCAATATTCAGTACTTC. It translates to CASLPGTSNIQYF.

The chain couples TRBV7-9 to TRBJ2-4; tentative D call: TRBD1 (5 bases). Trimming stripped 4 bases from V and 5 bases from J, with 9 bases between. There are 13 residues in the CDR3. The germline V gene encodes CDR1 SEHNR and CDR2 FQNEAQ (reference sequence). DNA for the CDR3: TGTGCCAGCAGCTCCCAACAGGAAAACATTCAGTACTTC. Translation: CASSSQQENIQYF. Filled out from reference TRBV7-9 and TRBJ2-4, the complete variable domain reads DTGVSQNPRHKITKRGQNVTFRCDPISEHNRLYWYRQTLGQGPEFLTYFQNEAQLEKSRLLSDRFSAERPKGSFSTLEIQRTEQGDSAMYLCASSSQQENIQYFGAGTRLSVL.

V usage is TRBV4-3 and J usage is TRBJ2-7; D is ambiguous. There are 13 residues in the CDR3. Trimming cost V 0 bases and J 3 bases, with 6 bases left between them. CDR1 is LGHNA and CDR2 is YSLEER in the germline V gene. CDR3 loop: CASSQERGYEQYF. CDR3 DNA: TGCGCCAGCAGCCAAGAAAGAGGCTACGAGCAGTACTTC.

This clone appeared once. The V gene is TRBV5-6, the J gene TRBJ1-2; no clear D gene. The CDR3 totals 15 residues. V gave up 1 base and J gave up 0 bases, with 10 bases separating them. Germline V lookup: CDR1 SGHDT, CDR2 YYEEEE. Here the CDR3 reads CASSLPRAANYGYTF. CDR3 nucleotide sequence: TGTGCCAGCAGCTTGCCGAGGGCGGCTAACTATGGCTACACCTTC. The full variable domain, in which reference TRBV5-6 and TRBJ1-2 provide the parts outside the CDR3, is DAGVTQSPTHLIKTRGQQVTLRCSPKSGHDTVSWYQQALGQGPQFIFQYYEEEERQRGNFPDRFSGHQFPNYSSELNVNALLLGDSALYLCASSLPRAANYGYTFGSGTRLTVV.